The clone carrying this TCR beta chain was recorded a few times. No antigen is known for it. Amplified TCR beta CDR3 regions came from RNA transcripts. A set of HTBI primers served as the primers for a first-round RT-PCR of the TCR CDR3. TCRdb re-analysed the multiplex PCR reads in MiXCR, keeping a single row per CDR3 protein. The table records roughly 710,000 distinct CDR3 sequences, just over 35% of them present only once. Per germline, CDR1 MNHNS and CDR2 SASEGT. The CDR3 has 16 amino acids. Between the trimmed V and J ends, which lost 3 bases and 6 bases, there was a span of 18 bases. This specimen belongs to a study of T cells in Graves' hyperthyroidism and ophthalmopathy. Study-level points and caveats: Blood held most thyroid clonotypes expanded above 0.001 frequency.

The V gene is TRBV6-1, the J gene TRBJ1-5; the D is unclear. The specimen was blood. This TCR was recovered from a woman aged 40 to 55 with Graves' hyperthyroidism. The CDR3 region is CASSDHPFYGLQPQHF. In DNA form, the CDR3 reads TGTGCCAGCAGTGATCACCCTTTCTATGGACTTCAGCCCCAGCATTTT.